This T cell receptor (beta chain) was found in a study of blood T cell repertoires in COVID-19. Study as a whole: Whether acute or convalescent, the COVID-19 samples came from the United States, Italy and Spain. T cells, B-cell-depleted T cells, or PBMCs supplied cDNA or gDNA.

Germline V CDR1 and CDR2: WNHNN, SYGVQD (reference sequence). The CDR3 loop spans 15 amino acids. V shed 6 bases and J 4 bases; nucleotides not matched to a gene: 11. The authors' processing: Nucleated cell number was recorded as an estimate derived from reference gene primer amplification. Here immunoSEQ multiplex PCR was the method, and the copy in TCRdb shows in-frame clones only, minus some. The V and J calls and the clone size are those of that table, but D and trimming were determined from the DNA. The sample has under 450,000 clones, more than 70% seen once. Seattle-derived patients entered the study during active infection and were followed longitudinally.

Sequencing was done on a sample of peripheral blood. This clonotype originated in a woman aged 45-65 years with COVID-19, enrolled during active disease. J is TRBJ1-1 and V is TRBV10-1; 7 nucleotides match TRBD1. The CDR3 reads CASSPSGQGGTEAFF. CDR3 in DNA: TGCGCCAGCAGCCCCTCAGGGCAGGGGGGCACTGAAGCTTTCTTT.